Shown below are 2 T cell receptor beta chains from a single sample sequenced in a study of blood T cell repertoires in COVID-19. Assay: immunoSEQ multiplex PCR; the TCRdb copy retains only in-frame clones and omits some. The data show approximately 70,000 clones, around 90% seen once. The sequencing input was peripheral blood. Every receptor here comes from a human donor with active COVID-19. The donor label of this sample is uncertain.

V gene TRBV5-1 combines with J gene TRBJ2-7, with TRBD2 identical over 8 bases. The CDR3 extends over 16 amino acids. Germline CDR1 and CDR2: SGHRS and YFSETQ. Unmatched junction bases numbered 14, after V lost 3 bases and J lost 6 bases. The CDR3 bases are TGCGCCAGCAGCTCCAGCCCCCGCGGGGGGAGGATCGAGCAGTACTTC. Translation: CASSSSPRGGRIEQYF. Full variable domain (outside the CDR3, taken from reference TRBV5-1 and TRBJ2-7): KAGVTQTPRYLIKTRGQQVTLSCSPISGHRSVSWYQQTPGQGLQFLFEYFSETQRNKGNFPGRFSGRQFSNSRSEMNVSTLELGDSALYLCASSSSPRGGRIEQYFGPGTRLTVT.

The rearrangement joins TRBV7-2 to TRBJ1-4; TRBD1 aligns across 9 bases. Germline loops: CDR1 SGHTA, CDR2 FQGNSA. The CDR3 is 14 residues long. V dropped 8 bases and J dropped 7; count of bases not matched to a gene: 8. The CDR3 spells CASATGTGREKLFF. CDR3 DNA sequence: TGTGCCAGCGCCACCGGGACAGGGCGTGAAAAACTGTTTTTT.